A single sample gave rise to the 27 T cell receptor beta chains below, sequenced in a study of T cell responses to AZD1222 COVID-19 vaccine. Here immunoSEQ multiplex PCR was the method, and the copy in TCRdb shows in-frame clones only, minus some. The profile covers 150,000 to 200,000 clones, with 94% appearing a single time and about 0.64% taken by the ten largest. The sample was peripheral blood, taken on day 0 of AZD1222 vaccination. The receptors derive from an adult in good health.

This chain links TRBV21-1 with TRBJ2-1. TRBV21-1 constitutes a pseudogene. The length of the CDR3 is 16 residues. The CDR3 nucleotides are TGTGCCAGCAGCAGGGCAGGCGCTAGCTCCTACAATGAGCAGTTCTTC. Translating gives CASSRAGASSYNEQFF.

The chain recombines TRBV18 with TRBJ1-4; 9 positions match TRBD1. CDR3 size: 15 residues. The ends lost 1 base at V and 8 bases at J; junction bases unmatched: 5. CDR1 and CDR2 (germline): KGHSH, LQKENI. The CDR3 DNA sequence: TGTGCCAGCTCACCACGGACAGGGGAGCGCGAAAAACTGTTTTTT. Its protein product is CASSPRTGEREKLFF.

The chain employs TRBV7-9 and TRBJ2-1; D is perhaps TRBD2 (6 bases). The length of the CDR3 is 14 residues. Looked up from germline, CDR1 is SEHNR and CDR2 is FQNEAQ (reference sequence). V was shortened by 6 bases and J by 5 bases, with 14 bases between the two germline ends. CDR3 nucleotides: TGTGCCAGCAGTCATGCGACTAGACACAATGAGCAGTTCTTC. Amino acid sequence: CASSHATRHNEQFF.

This sequence joins TRBV6-5 and TRBJ1-2, with D hard to call. This CDR3 region has 13 residues. Trimming removed 5 bases from V and 6 bases from J, with 13 bases in between. From germline, CDR1 is MNHEY and CDR2 SVGAGI. The chain's CDR3 is CASSLTAKDGYTF. The CDR3 DNA sequence: TGTGCCAGCAGTCTAACAGCTAAAGATGGCTACACCTTC.

The chain combines TRBV29-1 with TRBJ1-4, with TRBD1 as a possible D gene (5 bases). The CDR3 totals 14 residues. CDR1 is SQVTM, CDR2 ANQGSEA, per germline. Trimming pared 4 bases from V and 5 bases from J, leaving 14 bases between. The DNA for the CDR3 is TGCAGCGTTGGTACGGGGGGACCAAATGAAAAACTGTTTTTT. Its translation is CSVGTGGPNEKLFF.

The CDR3 here is CASSPAPLTVGEQYF. The CDR3 DNA follows: TGTGCCAGCAGTCCCGCCCCATTGACCGTCGGGGAGCAGTACTTC. The V call is TRBV28, the J call TRBJ2-7; no reliable D call. V dropped 5 bases and J dropped 7 bases, with 21 bases sitting between them. This CDR3 is built from 15 residues. Looked up from germline, CDR1 is MDHEN and CDR2 is SYDVKM.

Here the CDR3 DNA reads TGTGCCAGCAGCTTAGTTCAGGCGGGCCCATTCGAGCAGTACTTC. Protein product: CASSLVQAGPFEQYF. The rearrangement uses TRBV7-8 and TRBJ2-7; D perhaps matches TRBD2 (5 bases). Germline CDR1 reads SGHVS; CDR2 reads FQNEAQ. Trimming shortened V by 1 base and J by 6 bases, and 16 bases separated the two germline ends. The CDR3 spans 15 residues.

The V gene is TRBV6-1, the J gene TRBJ1-5; 7 nucleotides align to TRBD1. The CDR3 is made up of 13 amino acids. Germline CDR1 is MNHNS and CDR2 is SASEGT. V shed 2 bases, J shed 11 bases, and the junction held 6 bases outside the gene matches. The CDR3 sequence: CASSEQGDTAQHF. CDR3 in DNA: TGTGCCAGCAGTGAACAGGGGGATACGGCCCAGCATTTT.

The chain joins TRBV6-1 to TRBJ1-1; D not certain. V gave up 4 bases and J gave up 0 bases, with 24 bases separating them. CDR1 MNHNS and CDR2 SASEGT come from the germline V gene. CDR3 length: 19 amino acids. The chain's CDR3 is CASSVFGGVGFGMNTEAFF. CDR3 coding DNA: TGTGCCAGCAGTGTCTTCGGTGGCGTGGGGTTTGGGATGAACACTGAAGCTTTCTTT.

For the CDR3, the DNA is TGTGCCAGCAGTTACGGACAGGGGGACCCCTCCGGGCAGCCCCAGCATTTT. Residues: CASSYGQGDPSGQPQHF. The gene calls are TRBV6-2 or TRBV6-3 and TRBJ1-5; 10 bases fit TRBD1. Germline loops: CDR1 MNHEY, CDR2 SVGEGT. J gave up 7 bases and V 2 bases, and 11 bases lay outside the gene matches. This CDR3 spans 17 amino acids.

The rearrangement links TRBV5-8 to TRBJ1-5; 7 bases align to TRBD1. Germline V gives CDR1 SGHTS, CDR2 YDEGEE. This CDR3 region has 15 residues. The V segment lost 4 bases and the J segment 4 bases; nucleotides outside the gene matches: 8. The CDR3 bases are TGTGCCAGCAGCCTAACCGGGACAGCTAATCAGCCCCAGCATTTT. Protein sequence: CASSLTGTANQPQHF.

The chain couples TRBV7-9 to TRBJ2-2, with D perhaps matching TRBD2 (5 bases). V lost 7 bases and J lost 4, with 10 bases in between. Germline loops: CDR1 SEHNR, CDR2 FQNEAQ (reference sequence). CDR3 length: 13 amino acids. CDR3 protein: CASTEEGTGELFF. The CDR3 DNA reads TGTGCCAGCACCGAAGAGGGCACCGGGGAGCTGTTTTTT.

The chain links TRBV7-8 to TRBJ1-2; a possible D gene is TRBD1 (6 bases). Germline CDR1 is SGHVS and CDR2 is FQNEAQ. V lost 0 bases and J 8 bases, leaving 19 bases between the germline ends. CDR3 length: 16 residues. This chain's CDR3 is CASSLAWVRGHKGYTF. The CDR3 bases are TGTGCCAGCAGCTTAGCATGGGTTCGGGGACACAAGGGCTACACCTTC. The full variable domain, in which reference TRBV7-8 and TRBJ1-2 provide the parts outside the CDR3, is GAGVSQSPRYKVAKRGQDVALRCDPISGHVSLFWYQQALGQGPEFLTYFQNEAQLDKSGLPSDRFFAERPEGSVSTLKIQRTQQEDSAVYLCASSLAWVRGHKGYTFGSGTRLTVV.

This clone was observed once. The chain employs TRBV6-5 and TRBJ2-6, with unresolved D. V gave up 10 bases and J gave up 2 bases, with 12 bases separating them. The CDR3 loop spans 14 amino acids. Per the germline V gene, CDR1 is MNHEY and CDR2 is SVGAGI. The CDR3 reads CATNRHPGANVLTF. The CDR3, as DNA: TGTGCCACAAACCGACACCCTGGGGCCAACGTCCTGACTTTC.

J is TRBJ1-5 and V is TRBV7-2, with D possibly matching TRBD1 (5 bases). The CDR3 is 15 residues long. V shed 3 bases and J shed 4 bases, with 13 bases lying between them. Germline V gene sequence: CDR1 SGHTA, CDR2 FQGNSA. The CDR3 spells CASSLYDSLNQPQHF. The CDR3 nucleotides are TGTGCCAGCAGCTTGTATGACAGTTTAAATCAGCCCCAGCATTTT.

This chain connects TRBV19 to TRBJ2-1; tentative D call: TRBD2 (5 bases). Germline lookup yields CDR1 LNHDA and CDR2 SQIVND (reference sequence). The V and J ends lost 2 bases and 7 bases respectively, with 18 bases between them. This CDR3 has 16 amino acids. The CDR3 region is CASSIRGQVAGNEQFF. CDR3 bases: TGTGCCAGTAGTATAAGAGGGCAGGTTGCCGGGAATGAGCAGTTCTTC.

J is TRBJ1-1 and V is TRBV5-4; TRBD1 is a possible D gene (5 bases). Trimming left V 1 base short and J 4 bases short, with 8 bases between. Germline CDR1 SGHNT, CDR2 YYREEE (reference sequence). The CDR3 runs to 13 residues. The CDR3 DNA is TGTGCCAGCAGCTTGTGGGGGGGCACTGAAGCTTTCTTT. Amino acids: CASSLWGGTEAFF.

The chain combines TRBV2 with TRBJ1-3; D call uncertain. Germline CDR1 and CDR2: SNHLY and FYNNEI. The V end lost 4 bases, the J end lost 0 bases, and 13 bases lay between the germline ends. The CDR3 sequence is 16 residues long. The CDR3 loop reads CASSGIERNSGNTIYF. The CDR3 region has the DNA TGTGCCAGCAGTGGCATAGAGAGAAACTCTGGAAACACCATATATTTT.

CDR3 coding DNA: TGCGCCAGCAGCTCGGGACCGAACACTGAAGCTTTCTTT. Its protein product is CASSSGPNTEAFF. This chain connects TRBV5-1 to TRBJ1-1; D may be TRBD1 (5 bases). Germline V gives CDR1 SGHRS, CDR2 YFSETQ. The CDR3 runs to 13 residues. Trimming removed 3 bases at V and 1 base at J, with 7 bases between.

The chain couples TRBV5-1 to TRBJ2-3; 7 positions match TRBD2. The CDR3 loop spans 18 amino acids. The trim removed 2 bases at V and 3 bases at J, leaving 15 bases unmatched. CDR1 SGHRS and CDR2 YFSETQ come from the germline V gene. CDR3 sequence (DNA): TGCGCCAGCAGCTTAAACGGCGTTGGCGGGAGTTTGACAGATACGCAGTATTTT. It translates to CASSLNGVGGSLTDTQYF. Variable domain in full (rest from reference TRBV5-1 and TRBJ2-3): KAGVTQTPRYLIKTRGQQVTLSCSPISGHRSVSWYQQTPGQGLQFLFEYFSETQRNKGNFPGRFSGRQFSNSRSEMNVSTLELGDSALYLCASSLNGVGGSLTDTQYFGPGTRLTVL.

The gene calls are TRBV27 and TRBJ1-1; TRBD1 might be the D (5 bases). The CDR3 loop spans 15 amino acids. V lost 4 bases to trimming and J lost 1 base, with 13 bases between them. Germline lookup yields CDR1 MNHEY and CDR2 SMNVEV (reference sequence). The CDR3 reads CASSSPNGTNTEAFF. The CDR3 DNA reads as TGTGCCAGCAGTTCCCCTAATGGGACGAACACTGAAGCTTTCTTT.

V usage is TRBV7-2 and J usage is TRBJ1-2; 7 bases are a match to TRBD1. Germline CDR1 is SGHTA and CDR2 is FQGNSA. The ends lost 2 bases at V and 5 bases at J; junction bases unmatched: 5. The CDR3 loop spans 14 amino acids. This chain's CDR3 is CASSLSDRFYGYTF. The CDR3 nucleotides are TGTGCCAGCAGCTTATCGGACAGGTTTTATGGCTACACCTTC.

The rearrangement uses TRBV15 and TRBJ2-3, with TRBD1 matching over 9 bases. CDR1 and CDR2 (germline): LNHNV, YYDKDF (reference sequence). The CDR3 is made up of 16 amino acids. The junction had 7 bases not matched to a gene; V was cut back by 1 base and J by 5 bases. The CDR3 here is CATSRAPGQGQDTQYF. CDR3 sequence (DNA): TGTGCCACCAGCAGAGCCCCGGGACAGGGTCAAGATACGCAGTATTTT.

V gene TRBV2 combines with J gene TRBJ2-1; D perhaps matches TRBD2 (6 bases). Germline lookup yields CDR1 SNHLY and CDR2 FYNNEI. Trimming removed 5 bases at V and 0 bases at J, with 11 bases between. The CDR3 has 15 amino acids. CDR3 residues: CASSLAESSYNEQFF. In nucleotides, the CDR3 is TGTGCCAGCAGTTTAGCGGAGAGCTCCTACAATGAGCAGTTCTTC.

The chain recombines TRBV5-4 with TRBJ2-7; 9 bases align to TRBD2. The CDR3 has 17 residues. The trim removed 3 bases at V and 2 bases at J, leaving 12 bases unmatched. Germline V gene sequence: CDR1 SGHNT, CDR2 YYREEE (reference sequence). The CDR3 is CASSSGIAGVGTYEQYF. Written as DNA, the CDR3 is TGTGCCAGCAGCTCGGGGATAGCGGGAGTGGGCACCTACGAGCAGTACTTC.

The chain has TRBV3-1 (or the pseudogene TRBV3-2) and TRBJ2-1; 8 bases are shared with TRBD2. V trimming: 0 bases; J trimming: 12 bases; junction bases outside the gene matches: 10. CDR1 is LGHDT, CDR2 YNNKEL, per germline (reference sequence). The CDR3 is 15 residues long. The CDR3 sequence: CASSQDLFGSGGQFF. The CDR3 DNA is TGTGCCAGCAGCCAAGATTTATTTGGCAGCGGGGGGCAGTTCTTC.

This sequence joins TRBV5-1 and TRBJ1-1; TRBD1 is a possible D gene (5 bases). V lost 5 bases, J lost 4 bases, and 18 bases lay in between. CDR1 SGHRS and CDR2 YFSETQ come from the germline V gene. CDR3 length: 15 amino acids. CDR3 protein: CASRAPQSGGTEAFF. CDR3 DNA sequence: TGCGCCAGCAGGGCCCCACAGTCGGGGGGCACTGAAGCTTTCTTT.